This T cell receptor beta chain was observed in a study of shared clonotypes between healthy human individuals. Whole-study results and caveats: Relative to clonotypes present in all four donors, those not shared had lower generation probabilities. For sorted subsets, rarefaction showed incomplete sequencing despite large depth.

Sequencing was at deep level. Using immunoSEQ multiplex PCR, the repertoire was profiled, and TCRdb retains in-frame clones only, with some absent. The sample has about 1.1 million clones, 60% to 85% seen once; the top ten hold roughly 0.82%. Per germline, CDR1 LNHDA and CDR2 SQIVND (reference sequence). Trimming shortened V by 4 bases and J by 9 bases, and 12 bases separated the two germline ends. The length of the CDR3 is 13 residues. A word on this clone: As yet, its antigen is unknown.

The rearrangement joins TRBV19 to TRBJ2-2; D possibly corresponds to TRBD1 (6 bases). Sequencing used memory CD4+ T cells from PBMCs. Described subset: CD45RA-negative fraction. This receptor was taken from a man younger than 35 in good health. Some clones in this sample may be carry-over from other donors' samples. This chain's CDR3 is CASSTQTGWELFF. The CDR3 region has the DNA TGTGCCAGTAGTACCCAAACAGGGTGGGAGCTGTTTTTT.